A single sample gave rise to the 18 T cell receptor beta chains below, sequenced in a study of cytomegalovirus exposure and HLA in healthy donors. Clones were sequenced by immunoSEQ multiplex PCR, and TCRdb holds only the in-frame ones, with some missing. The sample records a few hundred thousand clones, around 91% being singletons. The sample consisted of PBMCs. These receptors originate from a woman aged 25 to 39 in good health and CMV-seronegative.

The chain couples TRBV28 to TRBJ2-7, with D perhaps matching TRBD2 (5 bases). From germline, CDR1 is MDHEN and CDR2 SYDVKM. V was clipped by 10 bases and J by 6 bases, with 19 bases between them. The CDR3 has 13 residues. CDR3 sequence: CATEGVPASEQYF. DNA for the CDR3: TGTGCCACCGAGGGCGTTCCCGCATCCGAGCAGTACTTC.

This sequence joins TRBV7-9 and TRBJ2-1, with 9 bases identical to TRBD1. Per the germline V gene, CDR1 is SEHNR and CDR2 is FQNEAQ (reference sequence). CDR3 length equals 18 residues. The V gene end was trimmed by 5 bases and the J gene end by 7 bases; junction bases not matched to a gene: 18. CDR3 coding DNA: TGTGCCAGCAGCCGCCAGCTCTCGGACAGGGGAAAGGTGAATGAGCAGTTCTTC. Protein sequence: CASSRQLSDRGKVNEQFF.

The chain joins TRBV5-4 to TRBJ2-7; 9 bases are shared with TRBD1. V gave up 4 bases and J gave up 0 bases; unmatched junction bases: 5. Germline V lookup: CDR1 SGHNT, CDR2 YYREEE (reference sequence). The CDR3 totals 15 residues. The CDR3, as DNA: TGTGCCAGCAGCCCAACAGGGGGCCTCTCCTACGAGCAGTACTTC. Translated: CASSPTGGLSYEQYF.

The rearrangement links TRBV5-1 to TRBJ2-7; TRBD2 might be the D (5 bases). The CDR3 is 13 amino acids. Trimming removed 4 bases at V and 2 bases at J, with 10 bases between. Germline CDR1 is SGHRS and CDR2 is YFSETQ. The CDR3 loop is CASSEVGTYEQYF. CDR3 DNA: TGCGCCAGCAGCGAGGTCGGGACCTACGAGCAGTACTTC.

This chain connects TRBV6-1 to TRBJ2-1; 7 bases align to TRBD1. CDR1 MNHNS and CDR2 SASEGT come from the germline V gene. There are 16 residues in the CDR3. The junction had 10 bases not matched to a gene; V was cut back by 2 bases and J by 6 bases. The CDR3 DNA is TGTGCCAGCAGTGAACTTATAACAGGGGAAGGCAATGAGCAGTTCTTC. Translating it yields CASSELITGEGNEQFF.

The CDR3 protein is CSVEFVPGNEQFF. CDR3 DNA sequence: TGCAGCGTTGAATTCGTCCCCGGGAATGAGCAGTTCTTC. The rearrangement links TRBV29-1 to TRBJ2-1, with D uncertain. The ends were cut back, 2 bases at V and 7 bases at J, with 12 bases in the middle. Germline values: CDR1 SQVTM, CDR2 ANQGSEA. The CDR3 has 13 residues.

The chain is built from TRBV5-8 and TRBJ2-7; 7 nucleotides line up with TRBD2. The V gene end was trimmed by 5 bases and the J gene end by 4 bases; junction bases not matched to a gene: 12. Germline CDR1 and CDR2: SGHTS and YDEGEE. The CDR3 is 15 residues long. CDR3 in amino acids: CASRPPLAALYEQYF. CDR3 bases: TGTGCCAGCAGACCACCGCTAGCGGCCTTATACGAGCAGTACTTC.

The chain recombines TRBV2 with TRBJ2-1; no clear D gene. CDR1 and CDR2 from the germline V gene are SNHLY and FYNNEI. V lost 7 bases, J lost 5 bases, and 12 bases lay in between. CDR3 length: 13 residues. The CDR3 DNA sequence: TGTGCCAGCAAAGTCCCCCCGAACAATGAGCAGTTCTTC. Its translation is CASKVPPNNEQFF. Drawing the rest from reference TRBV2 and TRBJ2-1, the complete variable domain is EPEVTQTPSHQVTQMGQEVILRCVPISNHLYFYWYRQILGQKVEFLVSFYNNEISEKSEIFDDQFSVERPDGSNFTLKIRSTKLEDSAMYFCASKVPPNNEQFFGPGTRLTVL.

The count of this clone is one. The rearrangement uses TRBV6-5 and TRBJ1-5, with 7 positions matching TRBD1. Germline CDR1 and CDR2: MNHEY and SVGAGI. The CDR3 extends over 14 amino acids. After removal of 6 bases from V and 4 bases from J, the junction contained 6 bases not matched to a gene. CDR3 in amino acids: CASSLQGRNQPQHF. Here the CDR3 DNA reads TGTGCCAGCAGCCTACAGGGGCGAAATCAGCCCCAGCATTTT.

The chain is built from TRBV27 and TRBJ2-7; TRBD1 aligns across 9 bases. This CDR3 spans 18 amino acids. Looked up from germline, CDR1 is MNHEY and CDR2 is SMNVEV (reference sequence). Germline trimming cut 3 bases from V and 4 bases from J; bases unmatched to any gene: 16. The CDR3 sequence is CASSFRTGAAFGLYEQYF. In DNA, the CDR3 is TGTGCCAGCAGTTTTCGGACAGGGGCCGCCTTCGGATTATACGAGCAGTACTTC.

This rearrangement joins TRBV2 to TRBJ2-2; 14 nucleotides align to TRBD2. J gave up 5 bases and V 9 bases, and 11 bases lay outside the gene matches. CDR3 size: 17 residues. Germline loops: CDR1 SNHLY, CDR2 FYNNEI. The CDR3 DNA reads TGTGCCAGAGGGGATGGGACTAGCGGGAGAGTTACCGGGGAGCTGTTTTTT. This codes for CARGDGTSGRVTGELFF.

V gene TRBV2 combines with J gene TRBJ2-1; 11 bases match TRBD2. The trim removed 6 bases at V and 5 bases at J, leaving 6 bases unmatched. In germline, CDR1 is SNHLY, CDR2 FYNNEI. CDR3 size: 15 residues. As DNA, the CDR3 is TGTGCCAGCAGGACAACTAGCGGGAGAAACAATGAGCAGTTCTTC. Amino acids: CASRTTSGRNNEQFF.

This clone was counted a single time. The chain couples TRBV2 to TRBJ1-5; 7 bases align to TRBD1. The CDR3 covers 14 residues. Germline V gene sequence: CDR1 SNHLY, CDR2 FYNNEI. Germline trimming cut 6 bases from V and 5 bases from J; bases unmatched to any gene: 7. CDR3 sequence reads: CASRGGTADQPQHF. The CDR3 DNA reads TGTGCCAGCAGGGGAGGGACAGCCGATCAGCCCCAGCATTTT. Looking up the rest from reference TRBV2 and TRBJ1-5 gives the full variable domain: EPEVTQTPSHQVTQMGQEVILRCVPISNHLYFYWYRQILGQKVEFLVSFYNNEISEKSEIFDDQFSVERPDGSNFTLKIRSTKLEDSAMYFCASRGGTADQPQHFGDGTRLSIL.

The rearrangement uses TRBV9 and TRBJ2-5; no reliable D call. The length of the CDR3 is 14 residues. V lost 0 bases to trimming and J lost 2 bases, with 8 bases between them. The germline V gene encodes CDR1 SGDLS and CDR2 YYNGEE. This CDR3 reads CASSVGLRQETQYF. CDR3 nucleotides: TGTGCCAGCAGCGTAGGGTTGCGGCAAGAGACCCAGTACTTC.

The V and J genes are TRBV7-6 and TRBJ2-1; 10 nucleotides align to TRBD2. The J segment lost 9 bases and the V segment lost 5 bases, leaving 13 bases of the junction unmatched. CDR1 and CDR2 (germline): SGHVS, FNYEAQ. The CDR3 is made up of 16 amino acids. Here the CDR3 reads CASSPLGSGRPGEQFF. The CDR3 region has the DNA TGTGCCAGCAGCCCTCTAGGTAGCGGGAGGCCGGGTGAGCAGTTCTTC.

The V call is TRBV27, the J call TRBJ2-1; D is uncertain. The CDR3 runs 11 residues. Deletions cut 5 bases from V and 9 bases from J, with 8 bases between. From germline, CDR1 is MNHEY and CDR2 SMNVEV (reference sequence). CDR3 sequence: CASSRLSEQFF. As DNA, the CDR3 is TGTGCCAGCAGTCGGCTCAGTGAGCAGTTCTTC.

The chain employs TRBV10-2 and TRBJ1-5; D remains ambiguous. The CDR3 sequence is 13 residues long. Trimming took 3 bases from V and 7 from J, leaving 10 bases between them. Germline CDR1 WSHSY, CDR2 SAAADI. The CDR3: CASSEGFPQPQHF. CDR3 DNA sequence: TGCGCCAGCAGTGAAGGGTTCCCACAGCCCCAGCATTTT.

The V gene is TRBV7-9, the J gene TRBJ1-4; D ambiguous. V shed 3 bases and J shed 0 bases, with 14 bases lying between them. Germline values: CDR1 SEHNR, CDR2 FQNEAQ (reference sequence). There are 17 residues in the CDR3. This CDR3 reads CASSFLAGVATNEKLFF. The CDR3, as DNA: TGTGCCAGCAGCTTTTTGGCAGGCGTCGCAACTAATGAAAAACTGTTTTTT. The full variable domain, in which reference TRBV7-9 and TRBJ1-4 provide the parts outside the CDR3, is DTGVSQNPRHKITKRGQNVTFRCDPISEHNRLYWYRQTLGQGPEFLTYFQNEAQLEKSRLLSDRFSAERPKGSFSTLEIQRTEQGDSAMYLCASSFLAGVATNEKLFFGSGTQLSVL.